Only a few counts were recorded for the clone carrying this T cell receptor (beta chain). Its antigen is currently unknown. The data are from a study of blood T cells in healthy people across ages. Study outcomes and limitations: Across the age range, TCR beta diversity per million T cells fell in a roughly linear way. Diversity figures derived from one million T cells were judged to underestimate the true value.

A second PCR, run for about 7 to 11 cycles, used a sample-barcoded 5' primer plus a J-beta primer mix. Each of the cDNA molecules was tagged by a template-switch adaptor with 12 random nucleotides. TCRdb re-called the 5' RACE reads through MiXCR, storing one row per CDR3 protein. Found here are just under 900,000 distinct CDR3 sequences, 25% to 30% of them singletons; the top ten hold roughly 17%. CDR1 and CDR2 from the germline V gene are SNHLY and FYNNEI. V lost 7 bases to trimming and J lost 5 bases, with 9 bases between them. This CDR3 has 11 residues. The genes are TRBV2 and TRBJ2-7; D call uncertain. This receptor was taken from a woman over 75 in good health. What was sequenced was blood. The CDR3 DNA is TGTGCCAGCAACTGGTCCAACGAGCAGTACTTC. It is translated as CASNWSNEQYF.